This T cell receptor (beta chain) originates from a study of blood T cell repertoires in COVID-19. Whole-study context: The origin of the acute and convalescent COVID-19 samples was the United States, Italy and Spain. PBMCs, B-cell-depleted T cells, or T cells were the source of the cDNA or gDNA that made up the material.

V was clipped by 6 bases and J by 7 bases, with 13 bases between them. CDR1 is MNHEY, CDR2 SVGAGI, per germline. CDR3 length: 12 amino acids. Original methodology: Estimates of nucleated cell counts were drawn from the amplification of reference gene primers. Assay used: immunoSEQ multiplex PCR; TCRdb lists only in-frame clones, some missing. The V and J calls and the clone size are those of that table, but D and trimming were determined from the DNA. The sample consists of roughly 150,000 clones, 88% of them appearing once. The sequenced sample consisted of peripheral blood. V and J are TRBV6-5 and TRBJ2-7, with a possible D match to TRBD2 (6 bases). The clonotype was recovered from a human donor in a cohort sampled during active COVID-19. In DNA, the CDR3 is TGTGCCAGCAGCTCTGGGAGGCGTGAGCAGTACTTC. Translating gives CASSSGRREQYF.